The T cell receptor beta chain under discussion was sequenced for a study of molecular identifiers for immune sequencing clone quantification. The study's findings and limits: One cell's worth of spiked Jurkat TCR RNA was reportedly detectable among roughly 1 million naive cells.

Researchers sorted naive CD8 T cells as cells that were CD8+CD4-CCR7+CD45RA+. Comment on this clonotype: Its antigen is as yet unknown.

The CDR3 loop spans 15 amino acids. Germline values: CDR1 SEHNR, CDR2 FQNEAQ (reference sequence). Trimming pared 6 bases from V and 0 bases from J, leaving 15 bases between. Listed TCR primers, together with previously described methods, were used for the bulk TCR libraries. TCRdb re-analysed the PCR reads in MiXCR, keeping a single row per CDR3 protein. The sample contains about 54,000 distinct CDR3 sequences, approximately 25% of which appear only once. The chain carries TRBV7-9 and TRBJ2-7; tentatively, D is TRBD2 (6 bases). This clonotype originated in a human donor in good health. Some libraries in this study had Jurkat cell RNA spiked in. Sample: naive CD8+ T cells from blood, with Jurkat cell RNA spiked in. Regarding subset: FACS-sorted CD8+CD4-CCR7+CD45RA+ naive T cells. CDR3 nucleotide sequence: TGTGCCAGCAGTCGGACCGGGACTTACTCCTACGAGCAGTACTTC. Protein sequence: CASSRTGTYSYEQYF.